This T cell receptor beta chain was captured by sequencing in a study of OX40 agonist ivuxolimab in advanced cancers. Study conclusions and caveats: At 0.1 to 3.0 mg/kg and by week 6, CD4+ and CD8+ T cells in the blood had expanded clonally.

Generated by immunoSEQ multiplex PCR, the TCRdb table keeps only in-frame clones and is missing some. In the table there are approximately 32,000 clones, roughly 80% of which are singletons. From germline, CDR1 is MNHNS and CDR2 SASEGT. CDR3 length equals 15 residues. V gave up 4 bases and J gave up 3 bases, with 16 bases separating them. In the case of this clone: Its antigen is not known.

This TCR was sampled from an adult with an advanced solid tumor such as melanoma, head and neck, liver or kidney cancer. The rearrangement joins TRBV6-1 to TRBJ2-7; maybe TRBD1 (6 bases). Sample: CD4+ or CD8+ T cells sorted from blood, taken in a trial of the OX40 agonist ivuxolimab. For the CDR3, the DNA is TGTGCCAGCAGTGTCCCGGGACAAACATACTACGAGCAGTACTTC. Its translation is CASSVPGQTYYEQYF.